The 24 T cell receptor beta chains listed next were all sequenced from one sample in a study of radiotherapy plus CTLA-4 blockade in lung cancer. Assay used: immunoSEQ multiplex PCR; TCRdb lists only in-frame clones, some missing. The sample lists about 31,000 clones, approximately 80% occurring once. Specimen: peripheral blood, collected from a patient treated with radiotherapy plus ipilimumab. Receptors were obtained from a human donor with non-small cell lung cancer who had stable disease on radiotherapy plus ipilimumab.

This clone was seen more than once but under ten times. The CDR3 reads CASSEGLAGYTF. The CDR3 DNA is TGCGCCAGCAGTGAAGGGCTTGCTGGCTACACCTTC. The chain combines TRBV10-1 with TRBJ1-2, with D hard to call. This CDR3 region has 12 residues. V was pared by 3 bases and J by 7 bases, with 9 bases between. Germline CDR1 and CDR2: WNHNN and SYGVQD (reference sequence).

The chain is built from TRBV5-4 and TRBJ2-4; 14 nucleotides line up with TRBD2. V was clipped by 3 bases and J by 9 bases; unmatched bases: 11. Germline values: CDR1 SGHNT, CDR2 YYREEE (reference sequence). This CDR3 region has 17 residues. CDR3 nucleotide sequence: TGTGCCAGCAGCTCTCGACTAGCGGGGGGGCCATTTGGCATTCAGTACTTC. Its protein product is CASSSRLAGGPFGIQYF. The variable domain in full, completed from reference TRBV5-4 and TRBJ2-4, reads ETGVTQSPTHLIKTRGQQVTLRCSSQSGHNTVSWYQQALGQGPQFIFQYYREEENGRGNFPPRFSGLQFPNYSSELNVNALELDDSALYLCASSSRLAGGPFGIQYFGAGTRLSVL.

The gene calls are TRBV2 and TRBJ1-2; tentative D call: TRBD1 (5 bases). The CDR3 runs 12 residues. Trimming left V 5 bases short and J 5 bases short, with 9 bases between. Germline CDR1 and CDR2: SNHLY and FYNNEI. CDR3 DNA sequence: TGTGCCAGCAGTACAGGCCAATATGGCTACACCTTC. This codes for CASSTGQYGYTF.

The chain has TRBV2 and TRBJ1-2; TRBD1 matches 7 bases. J gave up 7 bases and V 6 bases, and 5 bases lay outside the gene matches. The CDR3 totals 12 residues. Germline values: CDR1 SNHLY, CDR2 FYNNEI. The CDR3, as DNA: TGTGCCAGCAGAGGGGGACAGCCTGGCTACACCTTC. It is translated as CASRGGQPGYTF.

With respect to this clone: At one end, the junction sequence differs from germline, possibly due to a read error. The genes are TRBV5-1 and TRBJ2-3; D not certain. Germline V lookup: CDR1 SGHRS, CDR2 YFSETQ. The CDR3 loop spans 13 amino acids. The CDR3: CASSLDSLYYGHF. CDR3 bases: TGCGCCAGCAGCTTGGATAGCTTGTACTATGGGCATTTT.

This rearrangement joins TRBV14 to TRBJ2-5; D call uncertain. CDR1 and CDR2 (germline): SGHDN, FVKESK. With 1 base removed from V and 5 bases from J, the gap between germline ends came to 14 bases. This CDR3 spans 15 amino acids. The CDR3 region has the DNA TGTGCCAGCAGCCAAGGACCAGCTCTGTGGGAGACCCAGTACTTC. It is translated as CASSQGPALWETQYF.

Concerning this clone: The junction shows a germline mismatch at one end, possibly a read error. The identical CDR3 is also encoded by other nucleotide sequences in the sample. The chain recombines TRBV18 with TRBJ2-1; 12 nucleotides line up with TRBD1. CDR1 is KGHSH and CDR2 is LQKENI in the germline V gene. This CDR3 region has 17 residues. CDR3 region: CASSPLATGQGANEQFF. The DNA for the CDR3 is TGTGCCAGCTCGCCACTGGCCACGGGACAGGGGGCGAATGAGCAGTTCTTC.

V is TRBV4-3 and J is TRBJ2-7, with D perhaps assigned TRBD1 or TRBD2 (5 bases each). V lost 1 base, J lost 2 bases, and 15 bases lay in between. The CDR3 is made up of 16 amino acids. Per germline, CDR1 LGHNA and CDR2 YSLEER. The CDR3 region is CASSQGLTGTTYEQYF. CDR3 coding DNA: TGCGCCAGCAGCCAAGGGTTGACGGGGACGACCTACGAGCAGTACTTC.

This clone came up a few times. V gene TRBV6-1 combines with J gene TRBJ1-6; D is unclear. CDR1 MNHNS and CDR2 SASEGT come from the germline V gene. This CDR3 has 15 amino acids. Trimming took 7 bases from V and 10 from J, leaving 20 bases between them. CDR3: CASIPREGTASPLHF. The CDR3 DNA sequence: TGTGCCAGCATCCCAAGGGAGGGTACGGCCTCACCCCTCCACTTT.

The chain employs TRBV6-6 and TRBJ2-4, with TRBD1 matching 7 bases. J was trimmed by 0 bases and V by 7 bases; bases with no gene match: 6. The CDR3 is 15 residues long. Looked up from germline, CDR1 is MNHNY and CDR2 is SVGAGI (reference sequence). In DNA form, the CDR3 reads TGTGCCAGCACCTGGACAGGTTTAGCCAAAAACATTCAGTACTTC. This gives the protein CASTWTGLAKNIQYF.

The table lists this clone with a count of one. This chain uses TRBV18 with TRBJ1-2; no clear D. Germline CDR1 reads KGHSH; CDR2 reads LQKENI. There are 15 residues in the CDR3. V was pared by 2 bases and J by 2 bases, with 12 bases between. CDR3 in DNA: TGTGCCAGCTCACCATCCGGGTCCGCCAACTATGGCTACACCTTC. Protein product: CASSPSGSANYGYTF.

This clone was counted only a few times. The V gene is TRBV11-1, the J gene TRBJ1-1; D uncertain. The CDR3 contains 13 residues. Looked up from germline, CDR1 is SGHAT and CDR2 is FQDESV (reference sequence). V was shortened by 5 bases and J by 8 bases, with 15 bases between the two germline ends. The CDR3 DNA reads as TGTGCCAGCAGCGTCGTATCAGCCGGGGAAGCTTTCTTT. Its protein is CASSVVSAGEAFF.

The chain has TRBV21-1 and TRBJ1-2. TRBV21-1 is labeled a pseudogene. CDR3 size: 15 residues. The CDR3 sequence: CASSKNQCWVYGYTF. The DNA for the CDR3 is TGTGCCAGCAGCAAAAATCAGTGCTGGGTCTATGGCTACACCTTC.

The CDR3, as DNA: TGTGCCATCAGTGAGTTGACAGCGTTGAACACTGAAGCTTTCTTT. Translation gives CAISELTALNTEAFF. This sequence joins TRBV10-3 and TRBJ1-1; tentatively, D is TRBD1 (5 bases). The CDR3 runs to 15 residues. Germline CDR1 and CDR2: ENHRY and SYGVKD. The ends were cut back, 1 base at V and 0 bases at J, with 9 bases in the middle.

CDR3 protein: CASSSGVTLRQPQHF. CDR3 bases: TGTGCCAGTAGTTCAGGGGTAACTTTAAGACAGCCCCAGCATTTT. This rearrangement joins TRBV19 to TRBJ1-5; possible D gene TRBD1, 6 bases. Germline values: CDR1 LNHDA, CDR2 SQIVND (reference sequence). The CDR3 loop spans 15 amino acids. V was cut by 5 bases and J by 7 bases, with 18 bases left in between.

This sequence joins TRBV7-9 and TRBJ2-5; D tentatively fits TRBD1 or TRBD2 (6 bases each). Germline V CDR1 and CDR2: SEHNR, FQNEAQ (reference sequence). Trimming pared 4 bases from V and 10 bases from J, leaving 16 bases between. This CDR3 contains 13 residues. The CDR3 sequence: CASSSYRDGGQYF. CDR3 DNA sequence: TGTGCCAGCAGCTCCTACAGGGACGGGGGCCAGTACTTC.

This chain connects TRBV7-2 to TRBJ1-4; D uncertain. Germline lookup yields CDR1 SGHTA and CDR2 FQGNSA. V gave up 5 bases and J gave up 3 bases, with 13 bases separating them. The length of the CDR3 is 15 residues. The CDR3 is CASSPRREANEKLFF. The CDR3 DNA reads TGTGCCAGCAGCCCAAGAAGGGAAGCTAATGAAAAACTGTTTTTT.

The rearrangement links TRBV5-4 to TRBJ2-7; no reliable D call. CDR1 and CDR2 (germline): SGHNT, YYREEE (reference sequence). V was trimmed by 4 bases and J by 3 bases, leaving 11 bases between them. CDR3 size: 13 residues. The CDR3 bases are TGTGCCAGCAGCCACGACGCAGACTACGAGCAGTACTTC. It translates to CASSHDADYEQYF.

This rearrangement joins TRBV28 to TRBJ1-1; D is unresolved. Trimming shortened V by 3 bases and J by 0 bases, and 11 bases separated the two germline ends. The germline V gene encodes CDR1 MDHEN and CDR2 SYDVKM. There are 15 residues in the CDR3. The chain's CDR3 is CASSLQGFMNTEAFF. The CDR3 DNA follows: TGTGCCAGCAGTTTGCAAGGTTTCATGAACACTGAAGCTTTCTTT.

The chain links TRBV27 to TRBJ1-5, with a possible D match to TRBD1 (5 bases). V dropped 0 bases and J dropped 6 bases, with 15 bases sitting between them. This CDR3 is built from 16 residues. Germline loops: CDR1 MNHEY, CDR2 SMNVEV (reference sequence). For the CDR3, the DNA is TGTGCCAGCAGTTTATCCCTCCGGGGGAAGGGTCAGCCCCAGCATTTT. Translating it yields CASSLSLRGKGQPQHF.

The chain employs TRBV10-1 and TRBJ2-2, with 9 bases identical to TRBD1. Per the germline V gene, CDR1 is WNHNN and CDR2 is SYGVQD (reference sequence). The ends lost 4 bases at V and 6 bases at J; junction bases unmatched: 9. CDR3 length: 16 residues. The CDR3 spells CASSGYRGRGPGELFF. DNA of the CDR3: TGCGCCAGCAGTGGTTACAGGGGGCGCGGGCCCGGGGAGCTGTTTTTT.

The gene calls are TRBV27 and TRBJ1-5; possibly TRBD1 for D (5 bases). Germline values: CDR1 MNHEY, CDR2 SMNVEV (reference sequence). This CDR3 spans 15 amino acids. The V gene lost 6 bases and the J gene lost 1 base, with 13 bases spanning the gap. The CDR3 DNA reads TGTGCCAGCAGCTGGGGACGGAGGAGCAATCAGCCCCAGCATTTT. This codes for CASSWGRRSNQPQHF.

The V and J genes are TRBV7-7 and TRBJ2-1; 8 bases line up with TRBD2. The CDR3 length is 15 residues. Looked up from germline, CDR1 is SSHAT and CDR2 is FNYEAQ (reference sequence). The junction had 8 bases not matched to a gene; V was cut back by 4 bases and J by 6 bases. DNA of the CDR3: TGTGCCAGCAGCTCGGGAGGGGGGGCACTCAATGAGCAGTTCTTC. This encodes CASSSGGGALNEQFF.

The chain links TRBV5-1 to TRBJ1-3; D is undetermined. Germline V lookup: CDR1 SGHRS, CDR2 YFSETQ. V lost 5 bases and J lost 0, with 15 bases in between. The CDR3 is made up of 16 amino acids. The CDR3 is CASSSGSIRSGNTIYF. The CDR3 DNA follows: TGCGCCAGCAGTTCCGGGTCCATTCGCTCTGGAAACACCATATATTTT.